A single sample gave rise to the 8 T cell receptor beta chains below, sequenced in a study of Ad26.COV2.S vaccination and SARS-CoV-2 variants. Repertoires were generated with immunoSEQ multiplex PCR, while TCRdb's copy carries only in-frame clones and drops some. The sample has around 320,000 clones, around 87% seen once. Treatment described: about 20 received Ad26.COV2.S at low or high dose, single or two shots; 5 received placebo; per-sample allocation not given. Specimen acquisition occurred on day 63 following the initial vaccine or placebo injection. Sample: peripheral blood, taken in a trial of Ad26.COV2.S vaccine versus placebo. These receptors came from a person aged 18 to 59 who received the Ad26.COV2.S COVID-19 vaccine or a placebo.

The chain combines TRBV5-1 with TRBJ1-1; D might be TRBD1 (6 bases). Germline-derived CDR1 and CDR2 are SGHRS and YFSETQ. The V end lost 0 bases, the J end lost 7 bases, and 7 bases lay between the germline ends. This CDR3 comprises 12 residues. The CDR3 loop is CASSLGRGEAFF. The CDR3 DNA is TGCGCCAGCAGCTTGGGCAGGGGTGAAGCTTTCTTT.

A single count supports this clone. The gene calls are TRBV29-1 and TRBJ1-2; D unclear. The CDR3 runs 11 residues. The germline V gene has CDR1 SQVTM and CDR2 ANQGSEA. V gave up 7 bases and J gave up 6 bases, with 12 bases separating them. CDR3 in amino acids: CSAARVHGYTF. CDR3 nucleotides: TGCAGCGCTGCGAGGGTTCATGGCTACACCTTC.

V usage is TRBV7-9 and J usage is TRBJ1-4, with a tentative D call TRBD1 (5 bases). The CDR3 length is 15 residues. The V gene lost 2 bases and the J gene lost 7 bases, with 14 bases spanning the gap. Germline V gene sequence: CDR1 SEHNR, CDR2 FQNEAQ (reference sequence). The DNA for the CDR3 is TGTGCCAGCAGCTTACAGGGTGTAGGGATTGAAAAACTGTTTTTT. This sequence encodes CASSLQGVGIEKLFF.

The chain combines TRBV5-6 with TRBJ2-2; D is ambiguous. Trimming cost V 2 bases and J 3 bases, with 2 bases left between them. This CDR3 contains 12 residues. In germline, CDR1 is SGHDT, CDR2 YYEEEE. As DNA, the CDR3 is TGTGCCAGCAGCTTATACACCGGGGAGCTGTTTTTT. Its protein product is CASSLYTGELFF.

This clone appeared once. This chain joins TRBV12-3 or TRBV12-4 and TRBJ1-2; no definite D call. Trimming took off 6 bases at V and 5 bases at J, with 13 bases between the two ends. This CDR3 contains 13 residues. Here the CDR3 DNA reads TGTGCCAGCAGCTATGACAACCTTTATGGCTACACCTTC. This translates into CASSYDNLYGYTF.

The genes are TRBV5-5 and TRBJ2-7; D possibly corresponds to TRBD2 (5 bases). Looked up from germline, CDR1 is SGHKS and CDR2 is YYEKEE (reference sequence). Trimming removed 5 bases at V and 4 bases at J, with 10 bases between. CDR3 size: 12 residues. This CDR3 reads CASSWESYEQYF. CDR3 DNA sequence: TGTGCCAGCAGTTGGGAGTCGTACGAGCAGTACTTC.

The V gene is TRBV3-1 (or the pseudogene TRBV3-2), the J gene TRBJ1-4, with TRBD1 matching over 10 bases. The germline V gene encodes CDR1 LGHDT and CDR2 YNNKEL (reference sequence). The CDR3 loop spans 14 amino acids. V was pared by 4 bases and J by 7 bases, with 3 bases of the junction left unmatched. The CDR3 region is CASSPRDRGEKLFF. The CDR3 coding sequence is TGTGCCAGCAGCCCCCGGGACAGGGGTGAAAAACTGTTTTTT.

The J gene is TRBJ2-1, the V gene TRBV2; 7 bases map to TRBD1. V gave up 11 bases and J gave up 0 bases; unmatched junction bases: 4. Germline loops: CDR1 SNHLY, CDR2 FYNNEI. This CDR3 region has 13 residues. For the CDR3, the DNA is TGTGCCGGGAGACAGGGCTCCTACAATGAGCAGTTCTTC. It specifies CAGRQGSYNEQFF. The variable domain in full, completed from reference TRBV2 and TRBJ2-1, reads EPEVTQTPSHQVTQMGQEVILRCVPISNHLYFYWYRQILGQKVEFLVSFYNNEISEKSEIFDDQFSVERPDGSNFTLKIRSTKLEDSAMYFCAGRQGSYNEQFFGPGTRLTVL.